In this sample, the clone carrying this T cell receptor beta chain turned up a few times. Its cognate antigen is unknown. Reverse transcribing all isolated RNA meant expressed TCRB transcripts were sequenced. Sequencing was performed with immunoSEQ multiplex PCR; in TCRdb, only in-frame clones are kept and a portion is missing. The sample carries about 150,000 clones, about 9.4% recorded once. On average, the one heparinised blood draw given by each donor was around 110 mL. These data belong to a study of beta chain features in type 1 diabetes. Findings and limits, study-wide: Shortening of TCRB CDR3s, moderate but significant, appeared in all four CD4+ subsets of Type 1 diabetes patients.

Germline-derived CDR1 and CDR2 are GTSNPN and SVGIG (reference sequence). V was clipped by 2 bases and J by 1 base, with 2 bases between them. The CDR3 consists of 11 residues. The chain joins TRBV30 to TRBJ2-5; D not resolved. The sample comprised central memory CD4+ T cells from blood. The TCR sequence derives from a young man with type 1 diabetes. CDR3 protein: CAWSLQETQYF. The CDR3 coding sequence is TGTGCCTGGAGTCTCCAAGAGACCCAGTACTTC. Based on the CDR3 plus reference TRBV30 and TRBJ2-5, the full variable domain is SQTIHQWPATLVQPVGSPLSLECTVEGTSNPNLYWYRQAAGRGLQLLFYSVGIGQISSEVPQNLSASRPQDRQFILSSKKLLLSDSGFYLCAWSLQETQYFGPGTRLLVL.